This TCR beta chain originates from a study of T cells after yellow fever vaccination. General study findings and limits: Weaker overall was a secondary response that nonetheless peaked faster, on day 5 versus 15. It was a small share of clonotypes that appeared in both CD4 and CD8 compartments.

Details on this clonotype: Its target is not known.

5'RACE template switching generated TCR cDNA, adding a universal primer site and UMIs. TCRdb analysed the 5' RACE reads with MiXCR anew, one entry per CDR3 protein. This table holds some 350,000 distinct CDR3 sequences, roughly 9.4% found once. The CDR3 spans 14 residues. Looked up from germline, CDR1 is SGDLS and CDR2 is YYNGEE. V shed 2 bases and J shed 2 bases, with 9 bases lying between them. The chain combines TRBV9 with TRBJ2-3; possibly TRBD1 or TRBD2 for D (5 bases each). The source is a man aged 18 to 35 who received the YFV17D yellow fever vaccine. This material consisted of PBMCs, taken on the day of the first yellow fever vaccination. This chain's CDR3 is CASSVEGITDTQYF. As DNA, the CDR3 is TGTGCCAGCAGCGTCGAGGGGATCACAGATACGCAGTATTTT.